This TCR beta chain was profiled in a study of blood T cell repertoires in COVID-19. Turning to the study itself: Sites across the United States, Italy and Spain contributed samples from acute and convalescent COVID-19. The analysed material was cDNA or gDNA that came from T cells, B-cell-depleted T cells, or PBMCs.

Original handling: Scientists estimated how many nucleated cells there were by amplifying reference gene primers. Sequencing used immunoSEQ multiplex PCR; TCRdb keeps in-frame clones, though not all of them. V, J and clone size are taken as reported in that table, and D and trimming were inferred from the DNA itself. Here the sample spans tens of thousands of clones, 85% to 90% being singletons. The origin of this receptor is a man aged 45-65 years with acute or convalescent COVID-19. Sequencing was carried out using peripheral blood.

CDR3 sequence (DNA): TGTGCCAGCAGCTTAGTCTCTTCCGGTCCCTACGAGCAGTACTTC. Its protein is CASSLVSSGPYEQYF. The gene calls are TRBV11-3 and TRBJ2-7; the D is unclear. The CDR3 consists of 15 residues. The germline V and J ends were trimmed by 1 base and 2 bases, with 12 bases remaining between them. Germline CDR1 SGHNT, CDR2 YENEEA.